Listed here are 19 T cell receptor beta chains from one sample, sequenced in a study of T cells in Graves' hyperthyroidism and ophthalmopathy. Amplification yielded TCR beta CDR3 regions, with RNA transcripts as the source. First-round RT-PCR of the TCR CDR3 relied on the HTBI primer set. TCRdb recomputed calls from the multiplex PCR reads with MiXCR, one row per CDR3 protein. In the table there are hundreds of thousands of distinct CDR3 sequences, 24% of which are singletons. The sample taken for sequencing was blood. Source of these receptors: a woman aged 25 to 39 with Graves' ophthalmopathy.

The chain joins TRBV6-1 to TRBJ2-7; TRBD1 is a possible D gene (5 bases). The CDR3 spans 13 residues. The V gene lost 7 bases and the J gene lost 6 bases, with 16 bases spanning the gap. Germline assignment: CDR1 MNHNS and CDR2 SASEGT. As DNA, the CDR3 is TGTGCCAGCAAATGGGCAGGGAACGGCGAGCAGTACTTC. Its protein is CASKWAGNGEQYF.

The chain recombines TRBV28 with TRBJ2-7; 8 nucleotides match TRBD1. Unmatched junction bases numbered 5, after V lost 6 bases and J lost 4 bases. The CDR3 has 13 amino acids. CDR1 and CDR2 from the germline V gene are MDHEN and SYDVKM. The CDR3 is CASRGQVRYEQYF. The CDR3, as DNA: TGTGCCAGCAGGGGACAGGTCAGGTACGAGCAGTACTTC.

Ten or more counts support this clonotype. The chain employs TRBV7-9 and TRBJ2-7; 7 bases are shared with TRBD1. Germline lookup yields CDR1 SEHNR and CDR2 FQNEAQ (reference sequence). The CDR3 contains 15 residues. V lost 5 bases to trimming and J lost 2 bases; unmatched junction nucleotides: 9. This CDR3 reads CASSLFRQGTYEQYF. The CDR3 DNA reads TGTGCCAGCAGCCTATTCAGACAGGGCACCTACGAGCAGTACTTC. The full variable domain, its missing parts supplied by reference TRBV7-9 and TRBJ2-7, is DTGVSQNPRHKITKRGQNVTFRCDPISEHNRLYWYRQTLGQGPEFLTYFQNEAQLEKSRLLSDRFSAERPKGSFSTLEIQRTEQGDSAMYLCASSLFRQGTYEQYFGPGTRLTVT.

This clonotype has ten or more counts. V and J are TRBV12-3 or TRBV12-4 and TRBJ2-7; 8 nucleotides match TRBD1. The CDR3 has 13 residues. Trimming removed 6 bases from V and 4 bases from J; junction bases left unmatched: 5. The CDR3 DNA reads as TGTGCCAGCAGGGGACAGGTTAATTACGAGCAGTACTTC. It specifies CASRGQVNYEQYF.

CDR3 amino acids: CASSYFPPGQGALGSYNSPLHF. DNA for the CDR3: TGTGCCAGCAGTTACTTCCCCCCGGGACAGGGGGCATTGGGGTCCTATAATTCACCCCTCCACTTT. The chain employs TRBV6-2 or TRBV6-3 and TRBJ1-6, with TRBD1 identical over 12 bases. Germline CDR1 and CDR2: MNHEY and SVGEGT. The CDR3 contains 22 residues. Trimming cost V 1 base and J 1 base; bases outside gene matches: 14.

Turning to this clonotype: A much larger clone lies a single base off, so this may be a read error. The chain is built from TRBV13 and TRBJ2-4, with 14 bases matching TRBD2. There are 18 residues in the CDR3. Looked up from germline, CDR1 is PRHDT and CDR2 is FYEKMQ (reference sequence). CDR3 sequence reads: CASRPTSGGVGAKNMQYF. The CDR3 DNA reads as TGTGCCAGCAGGCCGACTAGCGGGGGGGTAGGAGCCAAAAACATGCAGTACTTC.

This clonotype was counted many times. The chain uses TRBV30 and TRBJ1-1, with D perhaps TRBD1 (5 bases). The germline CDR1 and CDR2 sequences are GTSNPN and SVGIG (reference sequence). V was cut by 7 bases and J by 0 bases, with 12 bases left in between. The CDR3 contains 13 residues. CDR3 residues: CASRMGLNTEAFF. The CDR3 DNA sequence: TGTGCCTCACGAATGGGGCTGAACACTGAAGCTTTCTTT.

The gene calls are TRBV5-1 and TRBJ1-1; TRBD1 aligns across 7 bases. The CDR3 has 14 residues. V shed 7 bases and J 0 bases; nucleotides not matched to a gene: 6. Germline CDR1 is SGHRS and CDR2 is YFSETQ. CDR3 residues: CASGQAGVNTEAFF. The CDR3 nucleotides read TGCGCCAGCGGACAGGCAGGGGTGAACACTGAAGCTTTCTTT.

Here the CDR3 DNA reads TGCGCCAGCAGCTTGGGCGAGGGCGGGCAGCCCCAGCATTTT. Amino acids: CASSLGEGGQPQHF. The chain uses TRBV5-1 and TRBJ1-5, with D uncertain. CDR1 and CDR2 from the germline V gene are SGHRS and YFSETQ. This CDR3 is 14 amino acids long. V was pared by 0 bases and J by 7 bases, with 11 bases between. Based on the CDR3 plus reference TRBV5-1 and TRBJ1-5, the full variable domain is KAGVTQTPRYLIKTRGQQVTLSCSPISGHRSVSWYQQTPGQGLQFLFEYFSETQRNKGNFPGRFSGRQFSNSRSEMNVSTLELGDSALYLCASSLGEGGQPQHFGDGTRLSIL.

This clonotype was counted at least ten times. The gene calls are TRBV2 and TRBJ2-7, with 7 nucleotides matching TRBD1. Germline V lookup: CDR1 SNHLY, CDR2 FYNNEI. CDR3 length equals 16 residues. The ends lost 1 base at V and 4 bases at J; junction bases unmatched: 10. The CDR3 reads CASSEGSGQTVYEQYF. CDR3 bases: TGTGCCAGCAGTGAAGGATCGGGACAGACGGTATACGAGCAGTACTTC.

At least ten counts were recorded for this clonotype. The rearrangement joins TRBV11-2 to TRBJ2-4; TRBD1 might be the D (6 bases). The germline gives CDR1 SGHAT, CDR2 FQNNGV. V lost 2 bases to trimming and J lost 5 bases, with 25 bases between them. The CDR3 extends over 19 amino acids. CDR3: CASSLLGSGHSSRENIQYF. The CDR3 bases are TGTGCCAGCAGCTTATTGGGTTCGGGACATTCATCAAGGGAAAACATTCAGTACTTC.

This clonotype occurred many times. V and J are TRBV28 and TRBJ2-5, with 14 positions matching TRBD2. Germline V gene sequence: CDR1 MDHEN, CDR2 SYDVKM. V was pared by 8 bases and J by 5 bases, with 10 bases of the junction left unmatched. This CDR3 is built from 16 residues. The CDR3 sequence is CASAPPRLAGGETQYF. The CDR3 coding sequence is TGTGCCAGCGCGCCGCCGCGACTAGCGGGGGGGGAGACCCAGTACTTC.

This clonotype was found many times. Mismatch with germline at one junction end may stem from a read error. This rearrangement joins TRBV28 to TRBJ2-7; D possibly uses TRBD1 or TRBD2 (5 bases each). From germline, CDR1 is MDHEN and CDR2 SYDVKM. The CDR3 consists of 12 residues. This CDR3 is CASSWDRYGQYF. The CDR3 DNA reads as TGTGCCAGCAGCTGGGACCGCTACGGGCAGTACTTC.

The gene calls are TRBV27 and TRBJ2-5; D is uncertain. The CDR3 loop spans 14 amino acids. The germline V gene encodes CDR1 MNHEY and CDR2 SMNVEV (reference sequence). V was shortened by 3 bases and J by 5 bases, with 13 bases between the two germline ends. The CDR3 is CASSLTPTRETQYF. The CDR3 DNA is TGTGCCAGCAGTTTGACCCCCACAAGGGAGACCCAGTACTTC.

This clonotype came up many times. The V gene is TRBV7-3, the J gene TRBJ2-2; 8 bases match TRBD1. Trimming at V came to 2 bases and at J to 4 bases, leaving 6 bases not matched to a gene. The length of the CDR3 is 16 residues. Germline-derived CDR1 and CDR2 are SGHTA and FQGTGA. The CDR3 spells CASSLQGARVTGELFF. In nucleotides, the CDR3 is TGTGCCAGCAGCTTACAGGGGGCGCGTGTCACCGGGGAGCTGTTTTTT. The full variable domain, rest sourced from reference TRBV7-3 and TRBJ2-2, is GAGVSQTPSNKVTEKGKYVELRCDPISGHTALYWYRQSLGQGPEFLIYFQGTGAADDSGLPNDRFFAVRPEGSVSTLKIQRTERGDSAVYLCASSLQGARVTGELFFGEGSRLTVL.

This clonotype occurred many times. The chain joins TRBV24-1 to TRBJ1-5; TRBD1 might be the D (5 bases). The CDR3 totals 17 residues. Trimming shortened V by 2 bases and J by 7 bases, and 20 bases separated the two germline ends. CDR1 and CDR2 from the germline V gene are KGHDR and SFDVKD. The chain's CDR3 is CATSDSLRQGVGQPQHF. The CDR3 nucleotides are TGTGCCACCAGTGATTCGCTACGTCAGGGAGTGGGGCAGCCCCAGCATTTT.

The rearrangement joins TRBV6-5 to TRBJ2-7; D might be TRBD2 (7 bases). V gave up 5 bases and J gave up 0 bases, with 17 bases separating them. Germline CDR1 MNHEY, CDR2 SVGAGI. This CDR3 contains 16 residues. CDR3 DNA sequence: TGTGCCAGCAGTAACGAACTAGGGGGGGGCTCCTACGAGCAGTACTTC. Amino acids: CASSNELGGGSYEQYF.

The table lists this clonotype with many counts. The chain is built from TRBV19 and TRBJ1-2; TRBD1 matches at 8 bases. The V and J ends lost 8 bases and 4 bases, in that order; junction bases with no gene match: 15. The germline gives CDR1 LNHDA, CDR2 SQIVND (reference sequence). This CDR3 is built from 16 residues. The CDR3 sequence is CASSPHPGQGIYGYTF. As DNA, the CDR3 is TGTGCCAGTTCCCCGCACCCCGGACAGGGAATCTATGGCTACACCTTC.

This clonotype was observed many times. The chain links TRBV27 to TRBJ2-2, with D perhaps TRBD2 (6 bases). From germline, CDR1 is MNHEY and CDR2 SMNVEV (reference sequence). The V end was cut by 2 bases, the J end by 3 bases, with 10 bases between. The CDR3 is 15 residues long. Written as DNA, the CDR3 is TGTGCCAGCAGTTTAAACTGGGAGGACACCGGGGAGCTGTTTTTT. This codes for CASSLNWEDTGELFF.